The next 19 T cell receptor beta chains were all read from a single sample in a study of cytomegalovirus exposure and HLA in healthy donors. 60 Vbeta and 13 Jbeta primers were used in PCR. TCRdb's table, derived via immunoSEQ multiplex PCR, lists solely in-frame clones and lacks some. Of some 84,000 clones listed, over 75% were seen once; the top ten hold around 2.1%. The sample comprised PBMCs. All receptors derive from a boy aged 10-17 years in good health and CMV-seronegative.

The chain joins TRBV6-4 to TRBJ1-5; D is uncertain. The CDR3 is 13 residues long. Trimming took 5 bases from V and 4 from J, leaving 9 bases between them. Germline V gene lookup returns CDR1 MRHNA and CDR2 SNTAGT. This CDR3 reads CASSLFPNQPQHF. In nucleotides, the CDR3 is TGTGCCAGCAGTCTTTTTCCGAATCAGCCCCAGCATTTT.

The chain has TRBV6-5 and TRBJ1-1; D is uncertain. The germline CDR1 and CDR2 sequences are MNHEY and SVGAGI. Trimming shortened V by 2 bases and J by 5 bases, and 9 bases separated the two germline ends. The CDR3 runs to 13 residues. This CDR3 reads CASSYTGLTEAFF. CDR3 sequence (DNA): TGTGCCAGCAGTTACACCGGACTGACTGAAGCTTTCTTT.

This chain joins TRBV4-3 and TRBJ2-1, with D maybe TRBD1 (6 bases). Germline V lookup: CDR1 LGHNA, CDR2 YSLEER. V lost 0 bases to trimming and J lost 3 bases, with 9 bases between them. The CDR3 spans 15 residues. The CDR3 protein is CASSQDEDSYNEQFF. The CDR3 DNA sequence: TGCGCCAGCAGCCAAGATGAGGACAGCTACAATGAGCAGTTCTTC.

CDR3 loop: CASSEYGRVNEQFF. DNA of the CDR3: TGTGCCAGCAGTGAGTACGGGAGAGTAAATGAGCAGTTCTTC. The rearrangement links TRBV6-4 to TRBJ2-1, with D possibly TRBD2 on 6 matching bases. With 3 bases removed from V and 7 bases from J, the gap between germline ends came to 13 bases. Germline CDR1 is MRHNA and CDR2 is SNTAGT. The CDR3 runs to 14 residues.

The gene calls are TRBV6-4 and TRBJ2-3, with 8 positions matching TRBD2. The CDR3 spans 13 residues. Germline V CDR1 and CDR2: MRHNA, SNTAGT. The junction had 7 bases not matched to a gene; V was cut back by 6 bases and J by 8 bases. CDR3 protein: CASSPGGVRTQYF. As DNA, the CDR3 is TGTGCCAGCAGCCCCGGGGGGGTTCGTACGCAGTATTTT.

This chain uses TRBV5-1 with TRBJ1-1; no firm D call. V lost 4 bases to trimming and J lost 1 base, with 8 bases between them. This CDR3 has 13 amino acids. The V gene's germline CDR1 is SGHRS and CDR2 YFSETQ. The CDR3 DNA follows: TGCGCCAGCAGCCCCCCCCAGAACACTGAAGCTTTCTTT. This sequence encodes CASSPPQNTEAFF.

The chain is built from TRBV7-6 and TRBJ2-2; the match to TRBD1 covers 7 bases. Germline CDR1 is SGHVS and CDR2 is FNYEAQ. V was clipped by 5 bases and J by 4 bases; unmatched bases: 4. The CDR3 loop spans 14 amino acids. The CDR3 nucleotides are TGTGCCAGCAGCCTTGGGACAGCCACCGGGGAGCTGTTTTTT. Translation gives CASSLGTATGELFF.

V and J are TRBV11-2 and TRBJ1-6; 7 bases line up with TRBD1. Trimming at V came to 6 bases and at J to 0 bases, leaving 8 bases not matched to a gene. The CDR3 loop spans 17 amino acids. CDR1 is SGHAT, CDR2 FQNNGV, per germline. The CDR3 bases are TGTGCCAGCAGGAGATTGGGACAGAGCTCCTATAATTCACCCCTCCACTTT. Its translation is CASRRLGQSSYNSPLHF.

In its sample, this clone was seen many times. The chain employs TRBV6-5 and TRBJ1-4; 9 positions agree with TRBD1. Germline V CDR1 and CDR2: MNHEY, SVGAGI. The length of the CDR3 is 14 residues. The V gene end was trimmed by 5 bases and the J gene end by 4 bases; junction bases not matched to a gene: 2. The CDR3 sequence: CASSQDRGNEKLFF. The CDR3 bases are TGTGCCAGCAGTCAGGACAGGGGTAATGAAAAACTGTTTTTT.

The chain recombines TRBV6-6 with TRBJ1-1; TRBD1 matches 8 bases. J lost 4 bases, V lost 4 bases, and 5 bases had no gene match. The CDR3 is 14 amino acids. Germline lookup yields CDR1 MNHNY and CDR2 SVGAGI (reference sequence). CDR3 sequence: CASSFGQGGTEAFF. The DNA of the CDR3 is TGTGCCAGCAGTTTCGGACAGGGAGGCACTGAAGCTTTCTTT.

The chain combines TRBV29-1 with TRBJ1-5; D ambiguous. Per the germline V gene, CDR1 is SQVTM and CDR2 is ANQGSEA. The CDR3 contains 13 residues. Trimming pared 2 bases from V and 7 bases from J, leaving 12 bases between. The CDR3 is CSVEYQAGQPQHF. In DNA form, the CDR3 reads TGCAGCGTTGAATACCAGGCTGGGCAGCCCCAGCATTTT.

This clone was seen once. V usage is TRBV6-5 and J usage is TRBJ2-1; 7 nucleotides line up with TRBD1. CDR1 is MNHEY, CDR2 SVGAGI, per germline. V trimming: 2 bases; J trimming: 7 bases; junction bases outside the gene matches: 5. The CDR3 covers 14 residues. This CDR3 is CASSYVRGCNEQFF. In DNA, the CDR3 is TGTGCCAGCAGTTACGTCAGGGGGTGTAATGAGCAGTTCTTC.

This chain links TRBV28 with TRBJ2-7; a weak D match, TRBD1 (6 bases). Germline lookup yields CDR1 MDHEN and CDR2 SYDVKM. This CDR3 has 15 amino acids. V gave up 5 bases and J gave up 0 bases, with 14 bases separating them. The CDR3 DNA sequence: TGTGCCAGCAGTCGTCGACAGGTGGCCTCCTACGAGCAGTACTTC. It yields the protein CASSRRQVASYEQYF.

This clone has only a few counts. This chain joins TRBV4-1 and TRBJ2-4, with D tentatively TRBD2 (5 bases). CDR3 size: 16 residues. V was cut by 3 bases and J by 0 bases, with 12 bases left in between. Germline V gives CDR1 MGHRA, CDR2 YSYEKL. The CDR3 spells CASSHILAQAKNIQYF. The CDR3 nucleotides read TGCGCCAGCAGCCATATCTTAGCGCAAGCCAAAAACATTCAGTACTTC.

CDR3 nucleotides: TGTGCCAGCAGCTCAGGGCAATCTAACTATGGCTACACCTTC. Amino acid sequence: CASSSGQSNYGYTF. This chain joins TRBV7-9 and TRBJ1-2; the D gene is possibly TRBD1 (5 bases). Germline V gives CDR1 SEHNR, CDR2 FQNEAQ (reference sequence). This CDR3 has 14 residues. V was clipped by 4 bases and J by 0 bases, with 9 bases between them.

The genes are TRBV27 and TRBJ1-2; no reliable D call. The CDR3 is 13 amino acids. The V gene's germline CDR1 is MNHEY and CDR2 SMNVEV (reference sequence). V dropped 3 bases and J dropped 2 bases, with 7 bases sitting between them. The chain's CDR3 is CASSFDYNYGYTF. In DNA, the CDR3 is TGTGCCAGCAGTTTTGACTACAACTATGGCTACACCTTC.

This clone was seen once. The V call is TRBV14, the J call TRBJ2-1, with no clear D. The CDR3 is 14 residues long. V lost 6 bases and J 0 bases, leaving 9 bases between the germline ends. From germline, CDR1 is SGHDN and CDR2 FVKESK. The CDR3 protein is CASRWSGSYNEQFF. DNA for the CDR3: TGTGCCAGCAGGTGGTCGGGCTCCTACAATGAGCAGTTCTTC.

The chain links TRBV6-1 to TRBJ2-7; 11 nucleotides match TRBD2. V was clipped by 4 bases and J by 4 bases; unmatched bases: 9. The CDR3 runs to 16 residues. The V gene's germline CDR1 is MNHNS and CDR2 SASEGT. The CDR3 nucleotides read TGTGCCAGCAGTGGACTAGCGGGGAAGAAAGGATACGAGCAGTACTTC. Protein product: CASSGLAGKKGYEQYF.

This clone appeared once. The chain joins TRBV5-1 to TRBJ1-5, with D possibly matching TRBD1 (6 bases). There are 14 residues in the CDR3. Between the trimmed V and J ends, which lost 4 bases and 1 base, there was a span of 9 bases. Germline V CDR1 and CDR2: SGHRS, YFSETQ. The CDR3: CASSPGASNQPQHF. DNA for the CDR3: TGCGCCAGCAGCCCAGGGGCCAGCAATCAGCCCCAGCATTTT.